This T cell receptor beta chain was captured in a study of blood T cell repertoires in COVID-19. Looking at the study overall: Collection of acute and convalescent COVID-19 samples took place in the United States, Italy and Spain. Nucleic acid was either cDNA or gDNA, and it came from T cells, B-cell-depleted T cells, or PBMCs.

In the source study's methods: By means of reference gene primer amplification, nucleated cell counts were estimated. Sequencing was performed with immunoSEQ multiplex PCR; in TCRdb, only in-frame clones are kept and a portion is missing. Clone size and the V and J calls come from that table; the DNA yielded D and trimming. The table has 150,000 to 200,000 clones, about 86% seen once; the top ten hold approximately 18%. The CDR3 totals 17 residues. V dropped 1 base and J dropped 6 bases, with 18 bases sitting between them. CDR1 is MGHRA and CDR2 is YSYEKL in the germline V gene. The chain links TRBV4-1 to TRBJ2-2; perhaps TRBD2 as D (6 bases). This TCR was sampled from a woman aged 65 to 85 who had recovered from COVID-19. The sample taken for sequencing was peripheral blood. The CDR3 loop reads CASSQAPGDWGSGELFF. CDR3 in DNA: TGCGCCAGCAGCCAAGCGCCGGGGGATTGGGGTTCCGGGGAGCTGTTTTTT.